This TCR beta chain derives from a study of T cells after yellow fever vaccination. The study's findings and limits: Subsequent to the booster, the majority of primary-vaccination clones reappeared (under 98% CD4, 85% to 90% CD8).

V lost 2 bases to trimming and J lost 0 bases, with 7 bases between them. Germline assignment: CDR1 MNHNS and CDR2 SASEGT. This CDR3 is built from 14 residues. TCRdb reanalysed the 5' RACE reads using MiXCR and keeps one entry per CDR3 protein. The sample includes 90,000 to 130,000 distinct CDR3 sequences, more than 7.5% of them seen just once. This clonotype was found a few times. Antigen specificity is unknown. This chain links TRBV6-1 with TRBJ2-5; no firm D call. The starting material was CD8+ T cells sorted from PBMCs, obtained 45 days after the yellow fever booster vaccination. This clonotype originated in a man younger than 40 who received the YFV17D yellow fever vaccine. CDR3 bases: TGTGCCAGCAGTGAAAACGAGTACCAAGAGACCCAGTACTTC. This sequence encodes CASSENEYQETQYF.